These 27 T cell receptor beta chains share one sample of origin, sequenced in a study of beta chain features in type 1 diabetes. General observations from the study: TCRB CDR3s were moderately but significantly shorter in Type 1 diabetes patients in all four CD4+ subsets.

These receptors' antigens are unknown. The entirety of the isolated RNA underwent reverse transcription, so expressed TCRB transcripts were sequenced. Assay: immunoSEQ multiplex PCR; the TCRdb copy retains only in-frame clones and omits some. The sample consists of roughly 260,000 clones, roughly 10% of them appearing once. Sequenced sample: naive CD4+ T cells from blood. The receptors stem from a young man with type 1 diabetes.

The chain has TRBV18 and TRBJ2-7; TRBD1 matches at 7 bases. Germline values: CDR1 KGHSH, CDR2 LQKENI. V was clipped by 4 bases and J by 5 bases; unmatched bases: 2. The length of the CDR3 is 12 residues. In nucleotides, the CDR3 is TGTGCCAGCTCACGAGACAGGGACGAGCAGTACTTC. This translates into CASSRDRDEQYF.

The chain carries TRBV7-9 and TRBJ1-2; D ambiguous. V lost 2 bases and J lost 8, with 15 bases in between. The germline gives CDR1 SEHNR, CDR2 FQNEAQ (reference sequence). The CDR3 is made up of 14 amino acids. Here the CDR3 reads CASSLRPETGGYTF. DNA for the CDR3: TGTGCCAGCAGCTTAAGGCCAGAAACGGGAGGCTACACCTTC.

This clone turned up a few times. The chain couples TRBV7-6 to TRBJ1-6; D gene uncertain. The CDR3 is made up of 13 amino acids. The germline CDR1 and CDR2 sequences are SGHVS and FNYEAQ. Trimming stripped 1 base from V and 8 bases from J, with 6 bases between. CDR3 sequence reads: CASSLGPDSPLHF. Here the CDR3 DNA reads TGTGCCAGCAGCTTAGGGCCTGATTCACCCCTCCACTTT.

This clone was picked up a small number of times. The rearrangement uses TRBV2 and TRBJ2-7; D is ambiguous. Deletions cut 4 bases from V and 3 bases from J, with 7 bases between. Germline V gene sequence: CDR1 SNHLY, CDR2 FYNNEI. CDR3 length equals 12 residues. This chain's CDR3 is CASSGGSYEQYF. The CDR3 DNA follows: TGTGCCAGCAGTGGCGGCAGCTACGAGCAGTACTTC.

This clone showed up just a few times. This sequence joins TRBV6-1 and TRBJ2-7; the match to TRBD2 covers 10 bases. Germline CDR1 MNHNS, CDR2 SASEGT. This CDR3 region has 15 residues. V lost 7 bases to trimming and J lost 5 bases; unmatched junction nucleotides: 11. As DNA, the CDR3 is TGTGCCAGCACCACAAGGGGACTAGCGCGAGACGAGCAGTACTTC. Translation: CASTTRGLARDEQYF.

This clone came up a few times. DNA for the CDR3: TGTGCCAGCAGCTTGACCACAGGGGACTACGAGCAGTACTTC. It encodes CASSLTTGDYEQYF. The gene calls are TRBV7-2 and TRBJ2-7, with 7 bases aligning to TRBD1. The CDR3 is 14 amino acids. Germline CDR1 SGHTA, CDR2 FQGNSA. J gave up 3 bases and V 3 bases, and 5 bases lay outside the gene matches.

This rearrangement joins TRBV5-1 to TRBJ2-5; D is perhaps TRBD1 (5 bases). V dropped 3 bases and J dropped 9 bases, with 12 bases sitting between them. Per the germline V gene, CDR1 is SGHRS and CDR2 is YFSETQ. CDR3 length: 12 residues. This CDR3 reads CASSSQQVAQYF. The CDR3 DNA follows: TGCGCCAGCAGCTCGCAACAGGTCGCCCAGTACTTC.

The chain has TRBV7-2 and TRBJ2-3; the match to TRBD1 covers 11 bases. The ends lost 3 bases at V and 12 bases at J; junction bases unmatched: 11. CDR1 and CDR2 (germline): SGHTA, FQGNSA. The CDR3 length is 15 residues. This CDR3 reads CASSFHGTGGMAQYF. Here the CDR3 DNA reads TGTGCCAGCAGCTTCCACGGGACAGGGGGGATGGCCCAGTATTTT.

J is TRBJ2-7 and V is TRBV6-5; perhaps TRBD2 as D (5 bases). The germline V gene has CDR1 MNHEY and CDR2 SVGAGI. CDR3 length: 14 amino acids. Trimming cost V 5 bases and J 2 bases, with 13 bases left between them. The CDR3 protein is CASSRGDGTYEQYF. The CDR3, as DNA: TGTGCCAGCAGTCGGGGTGACGGGACCTACGAGCAGTACTTC.

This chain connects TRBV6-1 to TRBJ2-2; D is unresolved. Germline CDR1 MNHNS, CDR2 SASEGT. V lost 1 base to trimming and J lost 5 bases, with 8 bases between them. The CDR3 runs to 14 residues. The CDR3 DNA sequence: TGTGCCAGCAGTGAAGAATACGGGACCGGGGAGCTGTTTTTT. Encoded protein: CASSEEYGTGELFF.

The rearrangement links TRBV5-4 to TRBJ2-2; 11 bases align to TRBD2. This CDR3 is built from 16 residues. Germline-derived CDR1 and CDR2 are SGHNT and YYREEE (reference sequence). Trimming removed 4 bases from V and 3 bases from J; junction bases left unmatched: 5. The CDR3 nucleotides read TGTGCCAGCAGCCCCGGGACTAGCGGTTACACCGGGGAGCTGTTTTTT. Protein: CASSPGTSGYTGELFF.

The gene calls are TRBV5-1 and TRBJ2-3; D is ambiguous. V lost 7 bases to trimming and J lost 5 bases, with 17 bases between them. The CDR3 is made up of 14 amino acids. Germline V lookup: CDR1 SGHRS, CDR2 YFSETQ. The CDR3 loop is CASRNGEEVDTQYF. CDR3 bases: TGCGCCAGCCGCAACGGCGAGGAAGTAGATACGCAGTATTTT.

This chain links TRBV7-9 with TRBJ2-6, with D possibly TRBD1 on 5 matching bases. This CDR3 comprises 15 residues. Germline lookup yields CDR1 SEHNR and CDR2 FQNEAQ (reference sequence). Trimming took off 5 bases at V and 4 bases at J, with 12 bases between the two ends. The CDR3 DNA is TGTGCCAGCAGCCCACTCAGGGCCGGGGCCAACGTCCTGACTTTC. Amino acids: CASSPLRAGANVLTF.

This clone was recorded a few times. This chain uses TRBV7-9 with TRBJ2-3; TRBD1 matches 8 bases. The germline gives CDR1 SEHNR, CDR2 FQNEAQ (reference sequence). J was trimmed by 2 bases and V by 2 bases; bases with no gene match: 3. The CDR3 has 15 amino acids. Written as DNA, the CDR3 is TGTGCCAGCAGCTTATGGGACAGGAACACAGATACGCAGTATTTT. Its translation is CASSLWDRNTDTQYF. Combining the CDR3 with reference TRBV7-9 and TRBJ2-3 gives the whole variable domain DTGVSQNPRHKITKRGQNVTFRCDPISEHNRLYWYRQTLGQGPEFLTYFQNEAQLEKSRLLSDRFSAERPKGSFSTLEIQRTEQGDSAMYLCASSLWDRNTDTQYFGPGTRLTVL.

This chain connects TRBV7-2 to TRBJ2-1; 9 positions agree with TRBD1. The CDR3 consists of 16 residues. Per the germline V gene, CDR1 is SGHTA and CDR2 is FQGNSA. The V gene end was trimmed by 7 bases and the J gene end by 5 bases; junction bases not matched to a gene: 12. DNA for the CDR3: TGTGCCAGCACCTTGAACCGGGACAGGGTGAACAATGAGCAGTTCTTC. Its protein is CASTLNRDRVNNEQFF.

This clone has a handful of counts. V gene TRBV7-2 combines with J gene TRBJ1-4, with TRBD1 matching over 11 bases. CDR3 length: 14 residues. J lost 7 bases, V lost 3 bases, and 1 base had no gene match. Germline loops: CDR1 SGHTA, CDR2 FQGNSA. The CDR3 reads CASSFGTGGEKLFF. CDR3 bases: TGTGCCAGCAGCTTTGGGACAGGGGGTGAAAAACTGTTTTTT. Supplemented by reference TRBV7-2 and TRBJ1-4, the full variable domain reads GAGVSQSPSNKVTEKGKDVELRCDPISGHTALYWYRQSLGQGLEFLIYFQGNSAPDKSGLPSDRFSAERTGGSVSTLTIQRTQQEDSAVYLCASSFGTGGEKLFFGSGTQLSVL.

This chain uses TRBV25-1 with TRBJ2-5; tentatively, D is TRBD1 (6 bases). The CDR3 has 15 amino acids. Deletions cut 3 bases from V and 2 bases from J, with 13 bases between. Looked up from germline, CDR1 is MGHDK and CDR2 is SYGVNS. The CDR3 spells CASSEGRGYQETQYF. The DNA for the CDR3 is TGTGCCAGCAGTGAGGGCAGGGGTTATCAAGAGACCCAGTACTTC.

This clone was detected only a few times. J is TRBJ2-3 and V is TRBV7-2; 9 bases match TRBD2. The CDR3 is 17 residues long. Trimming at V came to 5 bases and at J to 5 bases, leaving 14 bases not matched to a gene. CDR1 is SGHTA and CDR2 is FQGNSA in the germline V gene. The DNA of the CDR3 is TGTGCCAGCAGCAAGCCCCGGCGGGGGGGTGGGAAAGATACGCAGTATTTT. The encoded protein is CASSKPRRGGGKDTQYF.

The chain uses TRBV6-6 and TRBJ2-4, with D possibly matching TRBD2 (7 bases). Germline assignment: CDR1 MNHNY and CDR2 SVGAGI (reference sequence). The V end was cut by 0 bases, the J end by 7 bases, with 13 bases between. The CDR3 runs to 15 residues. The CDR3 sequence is CASSYSVAGANIQYF. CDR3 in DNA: TGTGCCAGCAGTTACTCGGTCGCGGGGGCGAACATTCAGTACTTC.

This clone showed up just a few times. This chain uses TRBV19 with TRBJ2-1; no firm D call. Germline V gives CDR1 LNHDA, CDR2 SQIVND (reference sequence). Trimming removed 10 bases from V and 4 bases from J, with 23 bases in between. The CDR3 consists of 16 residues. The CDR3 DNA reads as TGTGCCACCCACCCCAGAGGTAGTCGAATATACAATGAGCAGTTCTTC. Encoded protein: CATHPRGSRIYNEQFF.

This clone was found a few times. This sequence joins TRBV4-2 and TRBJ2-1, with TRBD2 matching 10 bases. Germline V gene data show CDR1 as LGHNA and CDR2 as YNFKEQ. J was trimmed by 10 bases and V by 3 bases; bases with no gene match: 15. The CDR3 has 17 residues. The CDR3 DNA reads TGTGCCAGCAGCCAGTCCGGGACTAGCGAGGCTGGGGGCGAGCAGTTCTTC. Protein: CASSQSGTSEAGGEQFF.

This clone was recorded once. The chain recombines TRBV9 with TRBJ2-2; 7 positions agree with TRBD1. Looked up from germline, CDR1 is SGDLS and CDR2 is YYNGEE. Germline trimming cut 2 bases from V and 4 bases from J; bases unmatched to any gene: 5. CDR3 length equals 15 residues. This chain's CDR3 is CASSVGTVGTGELFF. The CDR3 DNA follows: TGTGCCAGCAGCGTCGGGACAGTGGGCACCGGGGAGCTGTTTTTT.

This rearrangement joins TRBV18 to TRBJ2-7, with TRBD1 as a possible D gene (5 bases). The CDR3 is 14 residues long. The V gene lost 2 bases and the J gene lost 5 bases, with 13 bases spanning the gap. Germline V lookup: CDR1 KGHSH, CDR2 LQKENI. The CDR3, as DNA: TGTGCCAGCTCACCAGCGTCCAGGGCCAACGAGCAGTACTTC. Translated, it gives CASSPASRANEQYF.

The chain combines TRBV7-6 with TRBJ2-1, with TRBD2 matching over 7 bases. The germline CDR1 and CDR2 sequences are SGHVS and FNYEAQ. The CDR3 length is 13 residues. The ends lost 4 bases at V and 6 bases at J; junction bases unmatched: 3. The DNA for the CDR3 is TGTGCCAGCAGCTCGGGGGGAATCAATGAGCAGTTCTTC. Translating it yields CASSSGGINEQFF.

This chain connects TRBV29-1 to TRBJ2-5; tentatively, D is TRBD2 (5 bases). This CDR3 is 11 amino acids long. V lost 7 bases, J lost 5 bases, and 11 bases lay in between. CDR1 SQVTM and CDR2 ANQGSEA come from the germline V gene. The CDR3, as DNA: TGCAGCGGAGGGCCCTGGGAGACCCAGTACTTC. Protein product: CSGGPWETQYF.

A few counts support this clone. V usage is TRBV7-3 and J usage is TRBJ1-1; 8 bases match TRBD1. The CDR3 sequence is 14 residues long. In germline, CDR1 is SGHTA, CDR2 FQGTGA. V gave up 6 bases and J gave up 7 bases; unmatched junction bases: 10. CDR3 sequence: CASRLETGAGEAFF. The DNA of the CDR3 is TGTGCCAGCAGATTAGAGACAGGGGCGGGTGAAGCTTTCTTT.

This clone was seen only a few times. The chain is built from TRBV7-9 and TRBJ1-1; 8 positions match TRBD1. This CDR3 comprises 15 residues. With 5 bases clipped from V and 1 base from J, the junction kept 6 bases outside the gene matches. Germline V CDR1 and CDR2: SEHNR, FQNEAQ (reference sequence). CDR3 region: CASSTWTGQNTEAFF. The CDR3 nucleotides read TGTGCCAGCAGCACCTGGACAGGGCAGAACACTGAAGCTTTCTTT.